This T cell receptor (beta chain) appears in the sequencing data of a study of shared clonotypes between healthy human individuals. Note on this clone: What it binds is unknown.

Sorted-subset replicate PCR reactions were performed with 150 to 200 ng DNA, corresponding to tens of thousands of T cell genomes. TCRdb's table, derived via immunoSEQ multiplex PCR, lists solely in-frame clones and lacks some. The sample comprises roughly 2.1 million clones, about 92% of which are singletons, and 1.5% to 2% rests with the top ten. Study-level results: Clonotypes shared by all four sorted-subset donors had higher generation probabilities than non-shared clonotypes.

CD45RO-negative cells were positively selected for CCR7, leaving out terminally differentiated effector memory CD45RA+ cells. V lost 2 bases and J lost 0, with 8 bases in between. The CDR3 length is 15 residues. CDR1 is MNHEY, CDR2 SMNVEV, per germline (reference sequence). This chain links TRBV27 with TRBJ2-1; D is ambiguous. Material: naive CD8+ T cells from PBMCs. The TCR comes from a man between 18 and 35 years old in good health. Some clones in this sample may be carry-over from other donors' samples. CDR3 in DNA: TGTGCCAGCAGTTTAGCGGTACGCTCCTACAATGAGCAGTTCTTC. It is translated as CASSLAVRSYNEQFF.